These T cell receptor beta chains were read from a single sample in a study of cytomegalovirus exposure and HLA in healthy donors. Assay: immunoSEQ multiplex PCR; the TCRdb copy retains only in-frame clones and omits some. The profile shows 100,000 to 120,000 clones, about three quarters of them singletons. Material: PBMCs. The receptors were sampled from a woman aged 60-75 years in good health and CMV-seropositive. Both conserved end residues are part of each CDR3. Each record gives: V gene, J gene, CDR3 protein.

>TRBV28|TRBJ2-7
CASSSLGTGGNASYEQYF
>TRBV5-3|TRBJ1-6
CARSVGPEERSYNSPLHF
>TRBV20-1|TRBJ1-2
CSATLMNGYTF
>TRBV5-1|TRBJ1-2
CASSLGQGNGYTF
>TRBV12-2|TRBJ1-1
CASRWGQGNTEAFF
>TRBV18|TRBJ2-3
CASSPWGRTDTQYF
>TRBV6-5|TRBJ2-7
CASRPTRTGYEQYF
>TRBV4-1|TRBJ1-5
CASSRLLWGGNQPQHF
>TRBV18|TRBJ1-2
CASSPQQSGQHYGYTF
>TRBV7-6|TRBJ2-1
CASSPRQGPYNEQFF
>TRBV7-6|TRBJ2-7
CASSPGTPYPYEQYF
>TRBV28|-
CASRRQGSSYEQYF
>TRBV2|TRBJ2-7
CAVAGVPSSEQYF
>TRBV18|TRBJ2-5
CASSDNRDRETQYF
>TRBV6-1|TRBJ2-7
CASSEQGSDLDYEQYF
>TRBV5-1|TRBJ2-7
CASSLPGQRFEQYF